This T cell receptor (beta chain) was captured by sequencing in a study of blood T cell repertoires in COVID-19 (TCRdb year 2020). Regarding the research as a whole: Collaborator samples came from the United States, Italy and Spain and covered acute and convalescent phases of COVID-19. The sample metadata nearly always contained a de-identified subject ID, COVID-19 status, age in years and sex. Samples came from the ongoing ImmuneRACE study (first 160 participants) plus 1,254 subjects from 6 global collaborators. The repertoires were released in a freely available public database meant as a resource for research on the immune response to SARS-CoV-2. The prospective study material was composed of cDNA or gDNA derived from T cells, B-cell-depleted T cells, or PBMCs. Subjects who had been exposed to COVID-19, were actively infected with it, or had recovered from it provided the deeply sampled blood TCRbeta repertoires that made up the dataset. HLA class I and class II types, where available, came from metadata supplied by the sample provider rather than from assay-based typing. General study outcomes and caveats: Clinical and demographic metadata were provided uncurated, with the amount varying by source and participant.

TCRbeta CDR3 regions were amplified from genomic DNA using the immunoSEQ Assay, a bias-controlled multiplex PCR. In the source study's methods: The number of nucleated cells in each sample was estimated by amplification of reference gene primers within the assay. To quantify the absolute abundance of each unique TCRbeta CDR3 rearrangement, sequence reads were collapsed and filtered. Productive Simpson clonality was computed per sample as the square root of Simpson's diversity index over productive rearrangements. TCRdb retrieved this table from immuneACCESS and kept in-frame rearrangements only. Not all clones are present; in checked studies, unresolved V genes account for under half, and no reason is known for the remainder. That table supplies the V and J calls and clone size; D and trimming were determined from the DNA. The sample records roughly 180,000 clones, roughly 80% of which are singletons. The ten largest clonotypes hold 15% to 20% of the sample.

Reading from cysteine to phenylalanine, the CDR3 counts 15 amino acids. Only the CDR3 portion is preserved as DNA: 45 bases, with reading frame beginning at the first base. Trimming takes 4 bases off V and 4 bases off J; junction bases not matched to a gene: 3. The CDR1 and CDR2 encoded by the germline V gene are LGHNA and YNFKEQ. Whole blood was collected in K2EDTA tubes by collaborating institutions according to the institutions' own protocols. Collaborator samples were shipped for TCRbeta analysis as frozen whole blood, isolated PBMCs, or DNA extracted from either sample type. For this clone: The antigen it recognizes is unknown. No much larger clonotype is one base removed from it; base qualities were not supplied.

Sequences were obtained from peripheral blood. The chain is assembled from TRBV4-2 and TRBJ2-1; TRBD2 aligns with 11 central bases. The origin of this receptor is a man between 60 and 75 years old with active or convalescent COVID-19. The DNA sequence is given as TGTGCCAGCAGCCTAGCGGGAGGGACTTACAATGAGCAGTTCTTC. It translates to CASSLAGGTYNEQFF.